This section outlines one T cell receptor (beta chain) sequence together with its context. The sample originates from a study of blood T cell repertoires in COVID-19. Background on the study: Samples came from the United States, Italy and Spain, spanning acute and convalescent COVID-19. T cells, B-cell-depleted T cells, or PBMCs provided the cDNA or gDNA that served as material.

Original analysis: Amplified reference gene primers provided the basis for estimating nucleated cell counts. Produced via immunoSEQ multiplex PCR; TCRdb's table is partial and in-frame only. V, J and clone size are taken as reported in that table, and D and trimming were inferred from the DNA itself. Seen here are 100,000 to 130,000 clones, approximately 80% observed once, and the top ten hold approximately 4%. This sequence was found in a woman in her seventies with acute or convalescent COVID-19. The sequencing input was peripheral blood.

DNA for the CDR3: TGTGCCAGCTCACCCCAACCGGTGGCTAATGAAAAACTGTTTTTT. It translates to CASSPQPVANEKLFF. The chain couples TRBV18 to TRBJ1-4, with unresolved D. This CDR3 has 15 residues. V lost 3 bases to trimming and J lost 3 bases, with 11 bases between them. Germline CDR1 reads KGHSH; CDR2 reads LQKENI.